These 21 T cell receptor beta chains originate from one sample sequenced in a study of T cell responses to AZD1222 COVID-19 vaccine. Assay used: immunoSEQ multiplex PCR; TCRdb lists only in-frame clones, some missing. Of roughly 40,000 clones in the sample, around 91% were seen once. The sample in question was peripheral blood, obtained 28 days after the second AZD1222 dose. These receptors originate from an adult who received the AZD1222 COVID-19 vaccine.

V and J are TRBV13 and TRBJ1-1, with D unresolved. Trimming stripped 0 bases from V and 0 bases from J, with 11 bases between. There are 16 residues in the CDR3. Per the germline V gene, CDR1 is PRHDT and CDR2 is FYEKMQ (reference sequence). As DNA, the CDR3 is TGTGCCAGCAGCTTAGGCCCTGCGGGCATGAACACTGAAGCTTTCTTT. It codes for CASSLGPAGMNTEAFF.

The rearrangement joins TRBV2 to TRBJ2-7, with 8 nucleotides matching TRBD1. Losses at the gene ends were 5 bases for V and 2 bases for J; bases not matched to a gene: 2. CDR1 and CDR2 (germline): SNHLY, FYNNEI. The length of the CDR3 is 13 residues. The CDR3 bases are TGTGCCAGCAGTTCGGACAGGGCCTACGAGCAGTACTTC. It translates to CASSSDRAYEQYF. Full variable domain (missing parts from reference TRBV2 and TRBJ2-7): EPEVTQTPSHQVTQMGQEVILRCVPISNHLYFYWYRQILGQKVEFLVSFYNNEISEKSEIFDDQFSVERPDGSNFTLKIRSTKLEDSAMYFCASSSDRAYEQYFGPGTRLTVT.

The rearrangement links TRBV6-5 to TRBJ1-5; D is unresolved. The CDR3 runs 14 residues. Between the trimmed V and J ends, which lost 5 bases and 0 bases, there was a span of 8 bases. In germline, CDR1 is MNHEY, CDR2 SVGAGI. This chain's CDR3 is CASSPLNSNQPQHF. The CDR3 nucleotides are TGTGCCAGCAGTCCTTTAAATAGCAATCAGCCCCAGCATTTT.

This chain links TRBV5-5 with TRBJ2-7; TRBD1 agrees at 9 bases. Germline lookup yields CDR1 SGHKS and CDR2 YYEKEE (reference sequence). The CDR3 is made up of 15 amino acids. V shed 4 bases and J 4 bases; nucleotides not matched to a gene: 9. The CDR3 DNA follows: TGTGCCAGCAGCAGGCCGGGACAGGGCTTGTACGAGCAGTACTTC. It translates to CASSRPGQGLYEQYF. Together with reference TRBV5-5 and TRBJ2-7, the CDR3 gives the full variable domain: DAGVTQSPTHLIKTRGQQVTLRCSPISGHKSVSWYQQVLGQGPQFIFQYYEKEERGRGNFPDRFSARQFPNYSSELNVNALLLGDSALYLCASSRPGQGLYEQYFGPGTRLTVT.

The chain is built from TRBV3-1 (or the pseudogene TRBV3-2) and TRBJ2-1, with 12 positions matching TRBD2. This CDR3 has 17 amino acids. V lost 1 base and J lost 4; bases outside the gene matches: 5. Germline V gene data show CDR1 as LGHDT and CDR2 as YNNKEL (reference sequence). CDR3 amino acids: CASSQGGGTSGYNEQFF. The DNA of the CDR3 is TGTGCCAGCAGCCAAGGAGGGGGGACTAGCGGGTACAATGAGCAGTTCTTC.

This rearrangement joins TRBV27 to TRBJ1-1; 7 positions agree with TRBD1. With V trimmed by 3 bases and J by 5 bases, 6 bases remained unmatched. CDR1 is MNHEY and CDR2 is SMNVEV in the germline V gene (reference sequence). This CDR3 has 14 residues. In nucleotides, the CDR3 is TGTGCCAGCAGTTTCCGACAGGGAGGAACTGAAGCTTTCTTT. It yields the protein CASSFRQGGTEAFF.

The chain employs TRBV29-1 and TRBJ1-2; perhaps TRBD1 as D (6 bases). The V gene lost 6 bases and the J gene lost 3 bases, with 11 bases spanning the gap. This CDR3 is built from 12 residues. From germline, CDR1 is SQVTM and CDR2 ANQGSEA. CDR3: CSVATGDYGYTF. The CDR3 DNA reads as TGCAGCGTCGCGACAGGCGACTATGGCTACACCTTC.

The chain employs TRBV27 and TRBJ1-1; D is unclear. CDR3 length: 15 residues. The V gene's germline CDR1 is MNHEY and CDR2 SMNVEV (reference sequence). The germline V and J ends were trimmed by 2 bases and 7 bases, with 17 bases remaining between them. DNA for the CDR3: TGTGCCAGCAGTTTAGTTAGGGAGAAGAGGTATGAAGCTTTCTTT. It is translated as CASSLVREKRYEAFF.

Here the CDR3 DNA reads TGTGCCAGCACCCCCGGGGCCAACGTCCTGACTTTC. This sequence encodes CASTPGANVLTF. The V gene is TRBV6-2 or TRBV6-3, the J gene TRBJ2-6; D is ambiguous. V lost 7 bases and J 4 bases, leaving 5 bases between the germline ends. There are 12 residues in the CDR3. Germline CDR1 reads MNHEY; CDR2 reads SVGEGT.

This chain joins TRBV5-1 and TRBJ2-3, with D unresolved. CDR1 and CDR2 from the germline V gene are SGHRS and YFSETQ. V lost 0 bases, J lost 2 bases, and 10 bases lay in between. This CDR3 contains 15 residues. CDR3 nucleotides: TGCGCCAGCAGCTTGGGTGCGACTGTCACAGATACGCAGTATTTT. Protein product: CASSLGATVTDTQYF. Filled out from reference TRBV5-1 and TRBJ2-3, the complete variable domain reads KAGVTQTPRYLIKTRGQQVTLSCSPISGHRSVSWYQQTPGQGLQFLFEYFSETQRNKGNFPGRFSGRQFSNSRSEMNVSTLELGDSALYLCASSLGATVTDTQYFGPGTRLTVL.

This clone occurred once. This chain joins TRBV12-3 or TRBV12-4 and TRBJ1-1, with TRBD1 as a possible D gene (6 bases). V lost 6 bases and J 3 bases, leaving 11 bases between the germline ends. The CDR3 extends over 13 amino acids. The CDR3 nucleotides are TGTGCCAGCAGCTCCGGACAGCACACTGAAGCTTTCTTT. It specifies CASSSGQHTEAFF.

This chain links TRBV12-3 or TRBV12-4 with TRBJ2-3, with no clear D. V shed 5 bases and J shed 0 bases, with 3 bases lying between them. The CDR3 has 12 residues. Here the CDR3 DNA reads TGTGCCAGCAGTATAAGCACAGATACGCAGTATTTT. Translating it yields CASSISTDTQYF.

V usage is TRBV19 and J usage is TRBJ1-2; D is ambiguous. CDR1 is LNHDA, CDR2 SQIVND, per germline (reference sequence). The CDR3 has 14 residues. Trimming removed 3 bases at V and 8 bases at J, with 16 bases between. The CDR3: CASSIKAGFWGYTF. The DNA of the CDR3 is TGTGCCAGTAGTATTAAGGCCGGGTTTTGGGGCTACACCTTC.

This rearrangement joins TRBV27 to TRBJ1-5, with unresolved D. CDR3 length: 14 amino acids. V shed 1 base and J shed 5 bases, with 9 bases lying between them. Per the germline V gene, CDR1 is MNHEY and CDR2 is SMNVEV (reference sequence). CDR3 in amino acids: CASSLWGGDQPQHF. DNA for the CDR3: TGTGCCAGCAGTTTATGGGGTGGCGATCAGCCCCAGCATTTT.

This clone was seen more than once but under ten times. The chain has TRBV7-2 and TRBJ2-2; 7 bases line up with TRBD2. Germline CDR1 is SGHTA and CDR2 is FQGNSA. J gave up 0 bases and V 6 bases, and 7 bases lay outside the gene matches. The CDR3 totals 16 residues. As DNA, the CDR3 is TGTGCCAGCAGACCCAATGGGGGGGCGAACACCGGGGAGCTGTTTTTT. As protein: CASRPNGGANTGELFF.

The chain joins TRBV5-6 to TRBJ2-2; possible D gene TRBD1, 6 bases. V lost 0 bases and J lost 1, with 16 bases in between. CDR1 SGHDT and CDR2 YYEEEE come from the germline V gene. The CDR3 contains 18 residues. The CDR3 DNA sequence: TGTGCCAGCAGCTTGGCACGGGCAGGGGCTTTGAACACCGGGGAGCTGTTTTTT. Protein product: CASSLARAGALNTGELFF. Looking up the rest from reference TRBV5-6 and TRBJ2-2 gives the full variable domain: DAGVTQSPTHLIKTRGQQVTLRCSPKSGHDTVSWYQQALGQGPQFIFQYYEEEERQRGNFPDRFSGHQFPNYSSELNVNALLLGDSALYLCASSLARAGALNTGELFFGEGSRLTVL.

V usage is TRBV6-2 or TRBV6-3 and J usage is TRBJ1-6; D gene unclear. V dropped 0 bases and J dropped 7 bases, with 10 bases sitting between them. Germline V lookup: CDR1 MNHEY, CDR2 SVGEGT. This CDR3 spans 15 amino acids. The CDR3 nucleotides read TGTGCCAGCAGTTACTCAGAGACCGTGAATTCACCCCTCCACTTT. Protein: CASSYSETVNSPLHF.

The CDR3 protein is CASSWVSGNEQFF. In nucleotides, the CDR3 is TGTGCCAGCAGTTGGGTGTCGGGCAATGAGCAGTTCTTC. This rearrangement joins TRBV12-3 or TRBV12-4 to TRBJ2-1, with D hard to call. This CDR3 comprises 13 residues. The V gene lost 4 bases and the J gene lost 6 bases, with 10 bases spanning the gap.

V usage is TRBV7-2 and J usage is TRBJ1-5; D ambiguous. CDR1 SGHTA and CDR2 FQGNSA come from the germline V gene. CDR3 length equals 13 residues. V gave up 1 base and J gave up 6 bases, with 7 bases separating them. This chain's CDR3 is CASSLDPGQPQHF. Written as DNA, the CDR3 is TGTGCCAGCAGCTTAGACCCGGGTCAGCCCCAGCATTTT. The full variable domain, with the rest looked up from reference TRBV7-2 and TRBJ1-5, is GAGVSQSPSNKVTEKGKDVELRCDPISGHTALYWYRQSLGQGLEFLIYFQGNSAPDKSGLPSDRFSAERTGGSVSTLTIQRTQQEDSAVYLCASSLDPGQPQHFGDGTRLSIL.

V gene TRBV19 combines with J gene TRBJ2-5; 10 positions agree with TRBD2. Germline CDR1 LNHDA, CDR2 SQIVND (reference sequence). The CDR3 is made up of 16 amino acids. Unmatched junction bases numbered 7, after V lost 5 bases and J lost 1 base. The CDR3 DNA sequence: TGTGCCAGTAGTTCACTTCGGACTAGCGGCCAAGAGACCCAGTACTTC. Protein sequence: CASSSLRTSGQETQYF.

V is TRBV13 and J is TRBJ1-6; TRBD1 is a possible D gene (5 bases). The V gene lost 5 bases and the J gene lost 5 bases, with 10 bases spanning the gap. The CDR3 runs 14 residues. CDR1 and CDR2 from the germline V gene are PRHDT and FYEKMQ (reference sequence). CDR3 sequence: CASSTGTNNSPLHF. CDR3 coding DNA: TGTGCCAGCAGCACCGGGACCAATAATTCACCCCTCCACTTT.